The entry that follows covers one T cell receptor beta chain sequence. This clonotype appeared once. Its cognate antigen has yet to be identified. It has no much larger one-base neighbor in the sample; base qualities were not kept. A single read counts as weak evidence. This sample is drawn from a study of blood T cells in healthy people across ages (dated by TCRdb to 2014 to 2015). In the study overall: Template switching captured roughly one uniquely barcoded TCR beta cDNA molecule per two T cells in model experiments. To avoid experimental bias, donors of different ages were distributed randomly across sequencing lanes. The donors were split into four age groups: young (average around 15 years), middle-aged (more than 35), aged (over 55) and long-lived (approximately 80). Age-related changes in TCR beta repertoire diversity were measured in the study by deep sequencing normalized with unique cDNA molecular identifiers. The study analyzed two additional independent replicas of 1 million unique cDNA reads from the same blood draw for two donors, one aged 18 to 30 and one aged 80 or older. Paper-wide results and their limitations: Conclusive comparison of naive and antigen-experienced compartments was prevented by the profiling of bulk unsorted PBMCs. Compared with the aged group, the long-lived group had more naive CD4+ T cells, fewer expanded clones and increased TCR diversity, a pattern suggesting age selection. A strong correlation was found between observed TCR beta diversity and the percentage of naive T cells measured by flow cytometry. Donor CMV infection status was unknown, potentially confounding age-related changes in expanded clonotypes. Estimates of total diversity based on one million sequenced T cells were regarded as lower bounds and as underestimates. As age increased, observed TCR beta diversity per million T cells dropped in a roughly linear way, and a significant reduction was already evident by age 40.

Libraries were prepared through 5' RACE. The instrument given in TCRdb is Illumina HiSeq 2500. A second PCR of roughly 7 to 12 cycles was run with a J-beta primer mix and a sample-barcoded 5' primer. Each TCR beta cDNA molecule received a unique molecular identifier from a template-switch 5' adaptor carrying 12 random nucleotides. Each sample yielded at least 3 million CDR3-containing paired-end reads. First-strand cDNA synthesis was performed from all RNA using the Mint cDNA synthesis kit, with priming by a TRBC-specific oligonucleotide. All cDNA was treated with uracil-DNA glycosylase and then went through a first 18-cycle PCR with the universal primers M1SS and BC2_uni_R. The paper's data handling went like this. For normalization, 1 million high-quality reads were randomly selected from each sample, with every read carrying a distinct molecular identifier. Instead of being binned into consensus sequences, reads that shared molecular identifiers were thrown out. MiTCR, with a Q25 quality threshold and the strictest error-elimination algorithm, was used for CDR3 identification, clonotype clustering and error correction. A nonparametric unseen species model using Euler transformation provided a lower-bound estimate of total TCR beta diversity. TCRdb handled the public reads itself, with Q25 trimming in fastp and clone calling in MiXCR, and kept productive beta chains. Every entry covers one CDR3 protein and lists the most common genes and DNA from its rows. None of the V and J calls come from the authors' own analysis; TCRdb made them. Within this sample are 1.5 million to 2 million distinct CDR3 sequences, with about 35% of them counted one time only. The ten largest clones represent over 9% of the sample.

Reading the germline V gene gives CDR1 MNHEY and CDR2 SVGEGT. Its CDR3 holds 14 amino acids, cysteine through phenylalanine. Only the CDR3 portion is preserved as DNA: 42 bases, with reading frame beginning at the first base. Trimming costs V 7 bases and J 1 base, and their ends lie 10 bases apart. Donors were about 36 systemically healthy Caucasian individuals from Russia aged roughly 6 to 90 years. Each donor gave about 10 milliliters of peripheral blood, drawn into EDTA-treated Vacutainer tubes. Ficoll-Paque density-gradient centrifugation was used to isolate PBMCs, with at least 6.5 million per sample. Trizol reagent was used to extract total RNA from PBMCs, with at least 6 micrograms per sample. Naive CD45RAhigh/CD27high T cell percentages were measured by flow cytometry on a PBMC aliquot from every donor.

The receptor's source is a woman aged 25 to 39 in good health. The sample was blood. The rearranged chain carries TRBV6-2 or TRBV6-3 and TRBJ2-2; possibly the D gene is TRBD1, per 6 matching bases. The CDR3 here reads CASIKGQNTGELFF. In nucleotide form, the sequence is TGTGCCAGCATCAAGGGACAGAACACCGGGGAGCTGTTTTTT.